This entry lists 30 T cell receptor beta chains sequenced from one sample in a study of cytomegalovirus exposure and HLA in healthy donors. The PCR had 60 Vbeta and 13 Jbeta primers. The table came from immunoSEQ multiplex PCR; TCRdb's copy has only in-frame clones and leaves some out. The data contain 98,000 or so clones, over 75% of them seen just once; the ten biggest clones take up roughly 5.9%. Sequencing used PBMCs. Every receptor here comes from a man between 60 and 75 years old in good health and CMV-seropositive.

The table lists this clone with a few counts. The chain combines TRBV2 with TRBJ2-3, with a possible D match to TRBD1 (6 bases). Germline V lookup: CDR1 SNHLY, CDR2 FYNNEI. CDR3 length: 18 residues. Trimming pared 5 bases from V and 3 bases from J, leaving 24 bases between. The CDR3 DNA reads as TGTGCCAGCAGTTTTACCGGGACACCGATCCGAAGGACAGATACGCAGTATTTT. It codes for CASSFTGTPIRRTDTQYF.

V gene TRBV21-1 combines with J gene TRBJ1-5; TRBD1 is the table's D call, not checked against the DNA. TRBV21-1 is a known pseudogene. This CDR3 comprises 15 residues. CDR3 region: CASSKDRDGNQPQHF. The CDR3 DNA reads as TGTGCCAGCAGCAAAGACAGGGATGGGAATCAGCCCCAGCATTTT.

CDR3 DNA: TGTGCCAGCGGGAGGCCTGACTCCTACAATGAGCAGTTCTTC. Its translation: CASGRPDSYNEQFF. This chain joins TRBV6-5 and TRBJ2-1, with TRBD2 as a possible D gene (6 bases). The CDR3 extends over 14 amino acids. Germline V gene sequence: CDR1 MNHEY, CDR2 SVGAGI. Trimming removed 8 bases from V and 0 bases from J, with 11 bases in between.

The CDR3 sequence: CASSLSDRGRYGYTF. The DNA of the CDR3 is TGTGCCAGCAGTTTATCCGACAGGGGAAGGTATGGCTACACCTTC. The chain recombines TRBV28 with TRBJ1-2; 8 nucleotides agree with TRBD1. V shed 1 base and J 5 bases; nucleotides not matched to a gene: 6. This CDR3 is built from 15 residues. Germline CDR1 reads MDHEN; CDR2 reads SYDVKM.

This clone was observed at least ten times. This chain uses TRBV4-1 with TRBJ1-4; 7 bases align to TRBD1. There are 14 residues in the CDR3. Germline V gives CDR1 MGHRA, CDR2 YSYEKL. Unmatched junction bases numbered 3, after V lost 4 bases and J lost 4 bases. The CDR3 nucleotides are TGCGCCAGCAGCCCCACAGGGGTTAATGAAAAACTGTTTTTT. Amino acid sequence: CASSPTGVNEKLFF.

CDR3 nucleotide sequence: TGTGCCAGCAGCTACACAGGGGGCGCGGGGGGCTACACCTTC. This codes for CASSYTGGAGGYTF. The rearrangement links TRBV11-2 to TRBJ1-2, with 9 bases that match TRBD1. This CDR3 has 14 residues. Per germline, CDR1 SGHAT and CDR2 FQNNGV. With 4 bases clipped from V and 8 bases from J, the junction kept 8 bases outside the gene matches.

The genes are TRBV5-1 and TRBJ1-4; 11 bases agree with TRBD1. The CDR3 is 15 amino acids. V was clipped by 2 bases and J by 8 bases; unmatched bases: 5. Germline values: CDR1 SGHRS, CDR2 YFSETQ. CDR3 nucleotide sequence: TGCGCCAGCAGCTTTGGGACAGGGGGAGGAGAAAAACTGTTTTTT. Protein product: CASSFGTGGGEKLFF.

The genes are TRBV25-1 and TRBJ2-1; 12 nucleotides line up with TRBD2. Germline trimming cut 0 bases from V and 6 bases from J; bases unmatched to any gene: 3. This CDR3 has 16 amino acids. Germline V gene data show CDR1 as MGHDK and CDR2 as SYGVNS. CDR3 coding DNA: TGTGCCAGCAGTGAATATAAGACTAGCGGGAGCAATGAGCAGTTCTTC. Its translation: CASSEYKTSGSNEQFF.

V and J are TRBV19 and TRBJ2-5; possible D gene TRBD1, 7 bases. The germline V gene has CDR1 LNHDA and CDR2 SQIVND (reference sequence). Deletions cut 7 bases from V and 5 bases from J, with 17 bases between. This CDR3 region has 14 residues. DNA for the CDR3: TGTGCCAGTACAGAATCCAGGGGGAGGGAGACCCAGTACTTC. This encodes CASTESRGRETQYF.

J is TRBJ1-4 and V is TRBV5-6; D is ambiguous. Trimming removed 0 bases from V and 6 bases from J, with 6 bases in between. CDR3 size: 13 residues. CDR1 and CDR2 from the germline V gene are SGHDT and YYEEEE. The CDR3 DNA follows: TGTGCCAGCAGCTTGGATGAGGATGAAAAACTGTTTTTT. It codes for CASSLDEDEKLFF.

This rearrangement joins TRBV7-3 to TRBJ2-2, with TRBD2 matching over 7 bases. The CDR3 has 16 residues. Germline trimming cut 5 bases from V and 4 bases from J; bases unmatched to any gene: 10. Looked up from germline, CDR1 is SGHTA and CDR2 is FQGTGA. The CDR3 sequence is CASSPKGGQGTGELFF. The DNA of the CDR3 is TGTGCCAGCAGCCCCAAGGGAGGGCAGGGCACCGGGGAGCTGTTTTTT. Variable domain in full (rest from reference TRBV7-3 and TRBJ2-2): GAGVSQTPSNKVTEKGKYVELRCDPISGHTALYWYRQSLGQGPEFLIYFQGTGAADDSGLPNDRFFAVRPEGSVSTLKIQRTERGDSAVYLCASSPKGGQGTGELFFGEGSRLTVL.

V gene TRBV10-1 combines with J gene TRBJ2-1; D might be TRBD2 (5 bases). CDR3 size: 15 residues. V was cut by 4 bases and J by 0 bases, with 10 bases left in between. Germline CDR1 and CDR2: WNHNN and SYGVQD (reference sequence). CDR3 loop: CASSVAGVSYNEQFF. CDR3 nucleotide sequence: TGCGCCAGCAGTGTGGCGGGTGTCTCCTACAATGAGCAGTTCTTC.

CDR3 residues: CASSPPPRQGDTGEQFF. CDR3 nucleotides: TGTGCCAGTAGTCCTCCTCCGAGACAGGGGGATACGGGTGAGCAGTTCTTC. The chain couples TRBV19 to TRBJ2-1; the match to TRBD1 covers 9 bases. Germline values: CDR1 LNHDA, CDR2 SQIVND (reference sequence). This CDR3 has 17 amino acids. Trimming took 5 bases from V and 9 from J; bases not matched to a gene: 17.

The chain combines TRBV6-1 with TRBJ1-2; no reliable D call. The CDR3 is 13 residues long. With 2 bases removed from V and 3 bases from J, the gap between germline ends came to 7 bases. Germline V gene lookup returns CDR1 MNHNS and CDR2 SASEGT. The CDR3, as DNA: TGTGCCAGCAGTGAACAGCGGGACTATGGCTACACCTTC. Protein product: CASSEQRDYGYTF.

This rearrangement joins TRBV29-1 to TRBJ1-2, with 9 nucleotides matching TRBD1. After removal of 5 bases from V and 2 bases from J, the junction contained 12 bases not matched to a gene. The CDR3 totals 16 residues. Germline CDR1 is SQVTM and CDR2 is ANQGSEA. The chain's CDR3 is CSVRRDRAGSNYGYTF. CDR3 DNA sequence: TGCAGCGTTAGGAGGGACAGGGCGGGCTCCAACTATGGCTACACCTTC. Looking up the rest from reference TRBV29-1 and TRBJ1-2 gives the full variable domain: SAVISQKPSRDICQRGTSLTIQCQVDSQVTMMFWYRQQPGQSLTLIATANQGSEATYESGFVIDKFPISRPNLTFSTLTVSNMSPEDSSIYLCSVRRDRAGSNYGYTFGSGTRLTVV.

Remarks on this clone: The same CDR3 arises from other DNA sequences in this sample as well. V is TRBV6-4 and J is TRBJ1-2; D is undetermined. V was shortened by 3 bases and J by 2 bases, with 13 bases between the two germline ends. Per the germline V gene, CDR1 is MRHNA and CDR2 is SNTAGT. CDR3 length: 15 amino acids. CDR3 protein: CASSEGFGANYGYTF. DNA of the CDR3: TGTGCCAGCAGTGAAGGTTTCGGAGCCAACTATGGCTACACCTTC.

The V call is TRBV19, the J call TRBJ2-3; 8 bases agree with TRBD2. Germline assignment: CDR1 LNHDA and CDR2 SQIVND (reference sequence). This CDR3 is built from 13 residues. V lost 7 bases and J lost 6; bases outside the gene matches: 6. The CDR3 reads CASTLGGADTQYF. The CDR3 DNA reads TGTGCCAGTACCCTCGGGGGGGCTGATACGCAGTATTTT. The full variable domain, in which reference TRBV19 and TRBJ2-3 provide the parts outside the CDR3, is DGGITQSPKYLFRKEGQNVTLSCEQNLNHDAMYWYRQDPGQGLRLIYYSQIVNDFQKGDIAEGYSVSREKKESFPLTVTSAQKNPTAFYLCASTLGGADTQYFGPGTRLTVL.

V gene TRBV6-5 combines with J gene TRBJ2-1, with TRBD1 identical over 10 bases. The V and J ends lost 6 bases and 10 bases, in that order; junction bases with no gene match: 9. CDR1 is MNHEY and CDR2 is SVGAGI in the germline V gene. The CDR3 spans 14 residues. CDR3 coding DNA: TGTGCCAGCAGGGTGGGACAGGGGTCAAGGGAGCAGTTCTTC. Its protein product is CASRVGQGSREQFF.

The sample holds one count of this clone. The V call is TRBV7-9, the J call TRBJ1-1; perhaps TRBD1 as D (6 bases). V lost 0 bases and J lost 4, with 9 bases in between. This CDR3 region has 14 residues. Germline V gene data show CDR1 as SEHNR and CDR2 as FQNEAQ (reference sequence). This CDR3 is CASSLAGGATEAFF. The CDR3 nucleotides read TGTGCCAGCAGCTTAGCCGGGGGGGCCACTGAAGCTTTCTTT.

The CDR3 DNA reads TGCGCCAGCAGCCCCGGACAGGGCCGAGAAGAATATGGCTACACCTTC. Translated, it gives CASSPGQGREEYGYTF. The J gene is TRBJ1-2, the V gene TRBV5-1, with 8 bases lining up with TRBD1. The CDR3 has 16 amino acids. CDR1 is SGHRS, CDR2 YFSETQ, per germline. Trimming took 4 bases from V and 5 from J; bases not matched to a gene: 13.

This rearrangement joins TRBV10-1 to TRBJ2-2; weak D call: TRBD2 (5 bases). The CDR3 extends over 17 amino acids. From germline, CDR1 is WNHNN and CDR2 SYGVQD (reference sequence). V was clipped by 5 bases and J by 0 bases, with 16 bases between them. The CDR3: CASSSGRARANTGELFF. CDR3 DNA sequence: TGCGCCAGCAGTTCCGGAAGGGCGAGGGCGAACACCGGGGAGCTGTTTTTT.

CDR3 residues: CASSRQVSSNTEAFF. CDR3 coding DNA: TGTGCCAGTAGCCGACAGGTTTCATCGAACACTGAAGCTTTCTTT. The J gene is TRBJ1-1, the V gene TRBV19; D may be TRBD1 (6 bases). V was shortened by 6 bases and J by 1 base, with 15 bases between the two germline ends. Germline loops: CDR1 LNHDA, CDR2 SQIVND (reference sequence). CDR3 length equals 15 residues.

This clone was counted only a few times. The rearrangement links TRBV6-4 to TRBJ1-1; maybe TRBD1 (6 bases). This CDR3 has 14 amino acids. V was clipped by 0 bases and J by 2 bases, with 7 bases between them. Germline V gives CDR1 MRHNA, CDR2 SNTAGT. The CDR3 DNA reads as TGTGCCAGCAGTGACTCGGACAGTAACACTGAAGCTTTCTTT. Protein sequence: CASSDSDSNTEAFF.

The CDR3 DNA reads as TGTGCCAGCAGATCGACAGGGGGCGCCCCGAATGAGCAGTACTTC. Translation gives CASRSTGGAPNEQYF. V usage is TRBV28 and J usage is TRBJ2-7, with 10 bases aligning to TRBD1. Trimming at V came to 6 bases and at J to 7 bases, leaving 12 bases not matched to a gene. The CDR3 extends over 15 amino acids. Germline V gene data show CDR1 as MDHEN and CDR2 as SYDVKM. The full variable domain, in which reference TRBV28 and TRBJ2-7 provide the parts outside the CDR3, is DVKVTQSSRYLVKRTGEKVFLECVQDMDHENMFWYRQDPGLGLRLIYFSYDVKMKEKGDIPEGYSVSREKKERFSLILESASTNQTSMYLCASRSTGGAPNEQYFGPGTRLTVT.

V is TRBV2 and J is TRBJ2-4; no clear D gene. V was cut by 7 bases and J by 4 bases, with 2 bases left in between. The germline CDR1 and CDR2 sequences are SNHLY and FYNNEI. The CDR3 has 10 residues. CDR3 in DNA: TGTGCCAGCACAAAAAACATTCAGTACTTC. Translating gives CASTKNIQYF.

This clone was detected only a few times. The chain has TRBV5-5 and TRBJ2-3; tentatively, D is TRBD2 (5 bases). The V end was cut by 0 bases, the J end by 4 bases, with 9 bases between. Germline-derived CDR1 and CDR2 are SGHKS and YYEKEE (reference sequence). The CDR3 has 14 residues. This CDR3 is CASSLGGWADTQYF. The CDR3, as DNA: TGTGCCAGCAGCTTGGGAGGGTGGGCAGATACGCAGTATTTT.

V is TRBV6-5 and J is TRBJ1-5; unclear D gene. V lost 11 bases and J lost 3, with 14 bases in between. This CDR3 has 13 amino acids. CDR1 is MNHEY and CDR2 is SVGAGI in the germline V gene. The CDR3 region has the DNA TGTGCCGCCCTCGGAGGGAACAATCAGCCCCAGCATTTT. The encoded protein is CAALGGNNQPQHF.

This chain uses TRBV6-5 with TRBJ2-5, with 7 positions matching TRBD1. V shed 6 bases and J 3 bases; nucleotides not matched to a gene: 7. Germline CDR1 reads MNHEY; CDR2 reads SVGAGI. This CDR3 has 14 amino acids. The CDR3 nucleotides read TGTGCCAGCAGACCTGACAGGGTAAAAGAGACCCAGTACTTC. This translates into CASRPDRVKETQYF.

The V gene is TRBV11-2, the J gene TRBJ2-3, with 11 nucleotides matching TRBD2. Germline V gene lookup returns CDR1 SGHAT and CDR2 FQNNGV. J lost 0 bases, V lost 3 bases, and 5 bases had no gene match. The CDR3 spans 17 residues. The CDR3 is CASSFSLAGDSTDTQYF. The DNA for the CDR3 is TGTGCCAGCAGCTTCTCACTAGCGGGGGATAGCACAGATACGCAGTATTTT.

This clone was picked up a small number of times. The chain employs TRBV5-1 and TRBJ2-5, with 7 positions matching TRBD1. The CDR3 has 14 amino acids. CDR1 SGHRS and CDR2 YFSETQ come from the germline V gene. V lost 2 bases and J lost 2; bases outside the gene matches: 3. CDR3 DNA: TGCGCCAGCAGCTTAGGGACAGCTCAAGAGACCCAGTACTTC. Translating gives CASSLGTAQETQYF.